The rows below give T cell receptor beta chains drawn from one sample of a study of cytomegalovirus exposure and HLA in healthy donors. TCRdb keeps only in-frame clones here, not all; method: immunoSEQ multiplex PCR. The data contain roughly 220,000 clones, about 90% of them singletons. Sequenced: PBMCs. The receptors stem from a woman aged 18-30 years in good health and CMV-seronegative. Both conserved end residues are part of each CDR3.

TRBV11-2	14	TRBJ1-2	CASSPSDSRYGYTF
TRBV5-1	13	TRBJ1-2	CASSHDRDYGYTF
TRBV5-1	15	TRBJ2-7	CASSLGTSGRGEQYF
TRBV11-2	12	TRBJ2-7	CASRRATLEQYF
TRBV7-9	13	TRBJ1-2	CATSLSGAHGYTF
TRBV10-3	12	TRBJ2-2	CAITSSTGELFF
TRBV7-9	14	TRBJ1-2	CASSLSGGDHGYTF
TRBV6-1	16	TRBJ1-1	CASSDPRGGVDPRAFF
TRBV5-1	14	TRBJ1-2	CASSLDRGLYGYTF
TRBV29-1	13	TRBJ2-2	CSVDGSGTGELFF
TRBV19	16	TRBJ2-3	CASSILAGASTDTQYF